In this sample, the clone carrying this TCR beta chain turned up a few times. The sample originates from a study of T cell responses to AZD1222 COVID-19 vaccine. V lost 1 base and J lost 8; bases outside the gene matches: 5. CDR1 LNHNV and CDR2 YYDKDF come from the germline V gene (reference sequence). The CDR3 is 15 residues long. The repertoire was sequenced with immunoSEQ multiplex PCR; TCRdb's copy has only in-frame clones and lacks some. The data hold 240,000 or so clones, with just over 90% observed a single time. This chain joins TRBV15 and TRBJ1-4; 9 positions agree with TRBD1. The sample in question was peripheral blood, obtained on day 0 of AZD1222 vaccination. This TCR was sampled from an adult in good health. The CDR3 bases are TGTGCCACCAGCAGAGGTGGGACAGGGAGGGAAAAACTGTTTTTT. It translates to CATSRGGTGREKLFF. Full variable domain (rest looked up from reference TRBV15 and TRBJ1-4): DAMVIQNPRYQVTQFGKPVTLSCSQTLNHNVMYWYQQKSSQAPKLLFHYYDKDFNNEADTPDNFQSRRPNTSFCFLDIRSPGLGDTAMYLCATSRGGTGREKLFFGSGTQLSVL.